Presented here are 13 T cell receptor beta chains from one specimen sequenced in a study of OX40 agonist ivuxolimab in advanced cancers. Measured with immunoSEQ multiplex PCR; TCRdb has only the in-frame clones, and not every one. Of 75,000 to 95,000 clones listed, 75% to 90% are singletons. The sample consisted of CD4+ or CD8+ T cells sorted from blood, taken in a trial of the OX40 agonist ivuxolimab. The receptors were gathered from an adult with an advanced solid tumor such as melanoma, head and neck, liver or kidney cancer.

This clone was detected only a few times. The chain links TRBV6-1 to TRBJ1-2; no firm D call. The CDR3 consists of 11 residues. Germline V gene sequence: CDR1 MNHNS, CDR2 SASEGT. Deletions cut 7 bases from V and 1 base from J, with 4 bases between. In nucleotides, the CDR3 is TGTGCCAGCACCTTTAACTATGGCTACACCTTC. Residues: CASTFNYGYTF.

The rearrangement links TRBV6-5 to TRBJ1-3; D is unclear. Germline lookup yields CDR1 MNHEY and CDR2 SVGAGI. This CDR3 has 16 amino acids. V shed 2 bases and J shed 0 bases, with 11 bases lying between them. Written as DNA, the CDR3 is TGTGCCAGCAGTTACGGTGACAATCTCTCTGGAAACACCATATATTTT. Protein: CASSYGDNLSGNTIYF.

The CDR3 DNA sequence: TGTGCCAGCAGCCCCGACAGGGAGGATGAAAAACTGTTTTTT. Protein sequence: CASSPDREDEKLFF. This chain joins TRBV5-4 and TRBJ1-4, with 7 nucleotides matching TRBD1. The V gene end was trimmed by 4 bases and the J gene end by 6 bases; junction bases not matched to a gene: 6. Germline CDR1 SGHNT, CDR2 YYREEE (reference sequence). CDR3 length: 14 amino acids.

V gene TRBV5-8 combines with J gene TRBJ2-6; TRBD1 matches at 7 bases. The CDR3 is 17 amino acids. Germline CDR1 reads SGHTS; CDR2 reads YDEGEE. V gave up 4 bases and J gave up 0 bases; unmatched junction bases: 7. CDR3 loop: CASSPRDSFSGANVLTF. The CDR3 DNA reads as TGTGCCAGCAGCCCTCGGGACAGCTTCTCTGGGGCCAACGTCCTGACTTTC.

This chain's CDR3 is CASSSIGGPYTGELFF. The CDR3 coding sequence is TGTGCCAGCAGCTCGATCGGGGGGCCCTACACCGGGGAGCTGTTTTTT. The rearrangement links TRBV11-2 to TRBJ2-2; TRBD2 is a possible D gene (7 bases). This CDR3 comprises 16 residues. Germline V gene sequence: CDR1 SGHAT, CDR2 FQNNGV. Between the trimmed V and J ends, which lost 4 bases and 3 bases, there was a span of 15 bases.

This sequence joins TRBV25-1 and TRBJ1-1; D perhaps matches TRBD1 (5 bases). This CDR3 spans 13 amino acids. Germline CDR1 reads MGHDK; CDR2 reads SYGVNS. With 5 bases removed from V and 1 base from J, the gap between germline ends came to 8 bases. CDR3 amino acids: CASSSDRNTEAFF. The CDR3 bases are TGTGCCAGCAGTTCCGACAGGAACACTGAAGCTTTCTTT.

CDR3 loop: CASSLETGPYEQYF. The CDR3 DNA reads as TGTGCCAGCTCACTTGAGACAGGGCCGTACGAGCAGTACTTC. This chain joins TRBV18 and TRBJ2-7; 7 bases are a match to TRBD1. The CDR3 consists of 14 residues. Trimming removed 4 bases from V and 4 bases from J; junction bases left unmatched: 7. Germline V CDR1 and CDR2: KGHSH, LQKENI.

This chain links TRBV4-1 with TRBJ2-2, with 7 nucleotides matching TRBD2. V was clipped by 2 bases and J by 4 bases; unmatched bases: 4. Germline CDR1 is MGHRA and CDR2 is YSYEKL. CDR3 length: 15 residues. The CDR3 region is CASSQLAVSTGELFF. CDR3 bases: TGCGCCAGCAGCCAACTAGCGGTATCCACCGGGGAGCTGTTTTTT.

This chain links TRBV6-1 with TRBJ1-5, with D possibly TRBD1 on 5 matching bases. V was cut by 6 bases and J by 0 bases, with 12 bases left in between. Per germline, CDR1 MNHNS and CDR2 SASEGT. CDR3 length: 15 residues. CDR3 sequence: CASRFTGDSNQPQHF. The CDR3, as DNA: TGTGCCAGCAGGTTTACAGGAGATAGCAATCAGCCCCAGCATTTT.

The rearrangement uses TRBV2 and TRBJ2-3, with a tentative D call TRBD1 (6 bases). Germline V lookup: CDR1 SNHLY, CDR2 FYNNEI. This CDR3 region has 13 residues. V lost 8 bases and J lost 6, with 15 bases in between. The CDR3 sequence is CASLDQRGDTQYF. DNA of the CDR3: TGTGCCAGCCTGGACCAAAGGGGGGATACGCAGTATTTT.

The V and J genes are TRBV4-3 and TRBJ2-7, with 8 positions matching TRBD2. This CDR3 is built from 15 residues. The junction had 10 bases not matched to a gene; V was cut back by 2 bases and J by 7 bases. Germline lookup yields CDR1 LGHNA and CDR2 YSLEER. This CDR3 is CASSQSGVTSAEQYF. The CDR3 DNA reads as TGCGCCAGCAGCCAAAGTGGGGTGACTAGCGCTGAGCAGTACTTC.

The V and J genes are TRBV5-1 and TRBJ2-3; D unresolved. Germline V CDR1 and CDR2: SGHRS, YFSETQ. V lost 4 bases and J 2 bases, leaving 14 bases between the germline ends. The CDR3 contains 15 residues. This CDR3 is CASSEGLGPTDTQYF. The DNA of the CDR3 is TGCGCCAGCAGCGAAGGGCTAGGGCCCACAGATACGCAGTATTTT.

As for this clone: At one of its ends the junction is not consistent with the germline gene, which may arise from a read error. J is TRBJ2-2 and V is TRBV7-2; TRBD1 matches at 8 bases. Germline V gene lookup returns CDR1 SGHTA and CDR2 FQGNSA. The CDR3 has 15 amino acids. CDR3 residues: CAGSRTGRGTGELFF. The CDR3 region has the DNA TGTGCCGGCAGCAGGACAGGGAGAGGCACCGGGGAGCTGTTTTTT.